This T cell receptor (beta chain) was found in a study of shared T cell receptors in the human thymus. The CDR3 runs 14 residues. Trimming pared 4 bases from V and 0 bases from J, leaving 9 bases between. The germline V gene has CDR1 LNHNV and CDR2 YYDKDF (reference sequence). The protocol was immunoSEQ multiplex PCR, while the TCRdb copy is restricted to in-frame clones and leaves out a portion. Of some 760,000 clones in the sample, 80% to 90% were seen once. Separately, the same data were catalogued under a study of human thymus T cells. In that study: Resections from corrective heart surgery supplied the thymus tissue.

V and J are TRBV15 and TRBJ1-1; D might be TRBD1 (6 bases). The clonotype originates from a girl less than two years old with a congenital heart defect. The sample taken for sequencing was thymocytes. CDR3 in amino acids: CATSIGQLNTEAFF. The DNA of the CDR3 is TGTGCCACCAGCATAGGACAGTTGAACACTGAAGCTTTCTTT.